This is a list of T cell receptor beta chains from one sample in a study of T-cell reconstitution after alpha-beta-depleted transplantation in children. TCRdb re-derived calls from the PCR reads in MiXCR, one entry per CDR3 protein. The data show almost 500,000 distinct CDR3 sequences, approximately 10% seen once. The sequencing here drew on PBMCs, taken before TCRalphabeta/CD19-depleted stem cell transplant. These receptors came from a child aged 2 to 10 with inherited bone marrow failure, due to receive a stem cell transplant. Each CDR3 is given without its conserved first and last residue. Each record gives: V gene, CDR3 length, J gene, D gene, CDR3 protein. The D gene is left open where the match is weak.

TRBV7-6	11	TRBJ2-7	NA	ASSPVHGYEQY
TRBV6-2/TRBV6-3	16	TRBJ2-2	TRBD2	ASSYPRLSGGNTGELF
TRBV20-1	12	TRBJ2-4	TRBD2	SARLAGARNIQY
TRBV24-1	12	TRBJ2-5	NA	ATSDPQGPETQY
TRBV3-1	12	TRBJ1-4	NA	ASTFGGEVEKLF
TRBV6-5	12	TRBJ1-1	NA	ASSSWGLRTEAF
TRBV4-2	14	TRBJ2-5	TRBD2	ASSLSPAGGRETQY
TRBV20-1	15	TRBJ2-2	TRBD2	SARDLQSGSWTGELF
TRBV12-3/TRBV12-4	13	TRBJ2-1	TRBD2	ASSWTSFPYNEQF
TRBV29-1	11	TRBJ2-1	NA	SVDRSSYNEQF